This T cell receptor beta chain comes out of a study of T-cell memory formation after mild COVID-19. Study details: Most TCR clusters belonged to a single donor. Study outcomes and limitations: Confirmation of SARS-CoV-2 specificity was lacking for second-wave clones peaking day 37. Largely, contracting CD4+ clones fell within CM and EM, and contracting CD8+ clones within EMRA.

Comments on this clonotype: Its antigen remains unidentified.

TCRdb used MiXCR to reprocess the 5' RACE reads, holding one entry per CDR3 protein. The data contain roughly 130,000 distinct CDR3 sequences, over 15% of them seen just once; the ten biggest clones take up 4% to 6%. CDR3 size: 16 residues. CDR1 SGHRS and CDR2 YFSETQ come from the germline V gene. This chain uses TRBV5-1 with TRBJ1-5; 7 bases map to TRBD2. The end of the DNA is better explained by TRBJ2-3, so the J call may be wrong. This clonotype originated in a man younger than 35 who had mild COVID-19 (a few samples of this study predate the infection). Cell type and time point are not known. What was sequenced was PBMCs or a T cell subset sorted from them (not recorded which). CDR3 in amino acids: CASRPGGTAGNQPQYF. Written as DNA, the CDR3 is TGCGCCAGCCGCCCCGGGGGGACGGCAGGCAATCAGCCCCAGTATTTT.